Listed here are 20 T cell receptor beta chains from one sample, sequenced in a study of T cells in Graves' hyperthyroidism and ophthalmopathy. Amplification yielded TCR beta CDR3 regions, with RNA transcripts as the source. The TCR CDR3 was amplified in a first-round RT-PCR using the HTBI primer set. TCRdb called the multiplex PCR reads again in MiXCR, with one record for every CDR3 protein. The sample records more than 250,000 distinct CDR3 sequences, about 16% being singletons. Sequencing input: blood. Receptor source: a woman aged 45-65 years with Graves' hyperthyroidism that later progressed to Graves' ophthalmopathy.

This clonotype was picked up many times. The chain recombines TRBV7-9 with TRBJ2-3; D tentatively reads TRBD1 or TRBD2 (5 bases each). Germline V gene data show CDR1 as SEHNR and CDR2 as FQNEAQ (reference sequence). V lost 7 bases and J lost 0, with 14 bases in between. The CDR3 runs 15 residues. CDR3 protein: CASTRDGSSTDTQYF. As DNA, the CDR3 is TGTGCCAGCACCCGGGACGGTTCTAGCACAGATACGCAGTATTTT.

In this sample, this clonotype turned up once. A much bigger clone sits one base away, suggesting this may be a read error. This chain joins TRBV20-1 and TRBJ2-1; no reliable D call. The CDR3 is 12 residues long. The V gene's germline CDR1 is DFQATT and CDR2 SNEGSKA (reference sequence). The CDR3 here is CRARIPYNEQFF. DNA for the CDR3: TGCAGGGCTAGGATCCCCTACAATGAGCAGTTCTTC.

This rearrangement joins TRBV28 to TRBJ2-5; TRBD2 matches 7 bases. V was clipped by 5 bases and J by 2 bases; unmatched bases: 8. This CDR3 region has 15 residues. Per germline, CDR1 MDHEN and CDR2 SYDVKM. Here the CDR3 DNA reads TGTGCCAGCAGTAAGGGCGGGCGGGGGCAAGAGACCCAGTACTTC. It specifies CASSKGGRGQETQYF.

This clonotype was seen ten or more times. The chain carries TRBV7-2 and TRBJ1-5; possible D gene TRBD1, 5 bases. The CDR3 loop spans 15 amino acids. Per germline, CDR1 SGHTA and CDR2 FQGNSA. The V and J ends lost 1 base and 1 base respectively, with 8 bases between them. In DNA, the CDR3 is TGTGCCAGCAGCTTAGGGGACGGAAGCAATCAGCCCCAGCATTTT. Translated: CASSLGDGSNQPQHF.

This clonotype showed up many times. The rearrangement links TRBV27 to TRBJ1-5, with a tentative D call TRBD1 (6 bases). V lost 6 bases and J 2 bases, leaving 14 bases between the germline ends. CDR1 and CDR2 (germline): MNHEY, SMNVEV (reference sequence). The CDR3 runs 15 residues. The CDR3 DNA sequence: TGTGCCAGCAGACCTTTAGGGGGGGGCAATCAGCCCCAGCATTTT. As protein: CASRPLGGGNQPQHF.

This chain uses TRBV20-1 with TRBJ2-2; unclear D gene. CDR3 length: 14 residues. The ends were cut back, 3 bases at V and 5 bases at J, with 13 bases in the middle. The germline V gene encodes CDR1 DFQATT and CDR2 SNEGSKA (reference sequence). CDR3 loop: CSARLGPRTGELFF. DNA for the CDR3: TGCAGTGCTAGGCTAGGACCGAGGACCGGGGAGCTGTTTTTT.

This clonotype was counted ten times or more. V usage is TRBV6-1 and J usage is TRBJ2-3; D is unresolved. The CDR3 is 15 amino acids. Trimming left V 5 bases short and J 0 bases short, with 12 bases between. Germline CDR1 reads MNHNS; CDR2 reads SASEGT. The CDR3 spells CASSYRGSSTDTQYF. The CDR3 coding sequence is TGTGCCAGCAGTTACAGAGGATCTAGCACAGATACGCAGTATTTT.

There are a few counts of this clonotype. J is TRBJ2-7 and V is TRBV4-1, with D maybe TRBD1 (6 bases). This CDR3 spans 15 amino acids. V lost 1 base and J lost 2, with 12 bases in between. Germline V gene sequence: CDR1 MGHRA, CDR2 YSYEKL. The CDR3 coding sequence is TGCGCCAGCAGCCAAGTTGGGACAAGGACCTACGAGCAGTACTTC. This codes for CASSQVGTRTYEQYF.

The chain links TRBV10-3 to TRBJ2-1; 10 positions match TRBD1. Germline CDR1 and CDR2: ENHRY and SYGVKD. This CDR3 has 15 residues. J gave up 2 bases and V 6 bases, and 4 bases lay outside the gene matches. CDR3 in amino acids: CAIRSGTGAYNEQFF. For the CDR3, the DNA is TGTGCCATCAGATCCGGGACAGGGGCCTACAATGAGCAGTTCTTC.

V gene TRBV20-1 combines with J gene TRBJ2-3; a weak D match, TRBD1 (5 bases). Germline CDR1 is DFQATT and CDR2 is SNEGSKA (reference sequence). V lost 1 base, J lost 3 bases, and 17 bases lay in between. The CDR3 has 16 amino acids. The CDR3: CSARAWGRVLTDTQYF. In DNA, the CDR3 is TGCAGTGCTAGAGCATGGGGCAGGGTTTTAACAGATACGCAGTATTTT.

This clonotype appeared many times. The chain recombines TRBV28 with TRBJ1-5; no reliable D call. Germline CDR1 is MDHEN and CDR2 is SYDVKM. The V end was cut by 1 base, the J end by 0 bases, with 10 bases between. The CDR3 has 16 residues. The DNA of the CDR3 is TGTGCCAGCAGTTTATCCTTAGCGTATAGCAATCAGCCCCAGCATTTT. Its translation: CASSLSLAYSNQPQHF.

This clonotype was seen a few times. This chain links TRBV2 with TRBJ1-1; no definite D call. The germline CDR1 and CDR2 sequences are SNHLY and FYNNEI. The CDR3 loop spans 13 amino acids. V gave up 8 bases and J gave up 1 base, with 11 bases separating them. The CDR3 DNA reads as TGTGCCAGCGAGGGAGGGTGGAACACTGAAGCTTTCTTT. This sequence encodes CASEGGWNTEAFF.

This clonotype has at least ten counts. The V gene is TRBV5-8, the J gene TRBJ1-1; D remains unclear. V lost 0 bases and J lost 0, with 9 bases in between. Germline CDR1 SGHTS, CDR2 YDEGEE. The CDR3 sequence is 15 residues long. The CDR3 bases are TGTGCCAGCAGCTTGGCGTGGACTTTGAACACTGAAGCTTTCTTT. Translating it yields CASSLAWTLNTEAFF.

This clonotype occurred many times. The rearrangement links TRBV12-3 or TRBV12-4 to TRBJ2-3, with D unclear. The CDR3 extends over 12 amino acids. The germline V and J ends were trimmed by 6 bases and 2 bases, with 6 bases remaining between them. The CDR3 is CASSLYTDTQYF. In DNA form, the CDR3 reads TGTGCCAGCAGCCTATACACAGATACGCAGTATTTT.

This clonotype appeared many times. V gene TRBV29-1 combines with J gene TRBJ1-2; tentative D call: TRBD1 (6 bases). In germline, CDR1 is SQVTM, CDR2 ANQGSEA. V shed 1 base and J shed 8 bases, with 14 bases lying between them. The CDR3 has 13 amino acids. CDR3 sequence: CSVEVDGGRGYTF. In DNA form, the CDR3 reads TGCAGCGTTGAAGTTGACGGGGGCAGGGGCTACACCTTC.

This clonotype was recorded many times. The rearrangement uses TRBV27 and TRBJ2-7; D possibly corresponds to TRBD1 (5 bases). Germline CDR1 MNHEY, CDR2 SMNVEV (reference sequence). The germline V and J ends were trimmed by 7 bases and 2 bases, with 15 bases remaining between them. This CDR3 comprises 14 residues. CDR3 sequence reads: CASIQLQGPYEQYF. The CDR3 DNA reads TGTGCCAGCATCCAACTTCAGGGCCCCTACGAGCAGTACTTC.

This clonotype was detected many times. The CDR3 reads CASSALQGSNGYTF. For the CDR3, the DNA is TGTGCCAGCAGTGCCCTACAGGGATCTAATGGCTACACCTTC. The chain joins TRBV6-1 to TRBJ1-2; D is perhaps TRBD1 (6 bases). CDR3 length equals 14 residues. V was pared by 4 bases and J by 6 bases, with 15 bases between. The germline gives CDR1 MNHNS, CDR2 SASEGT.

V usage is TRBV15 and J usage is TRBJ1-1, with 7 bases that match TRBD1. The CDR3 is 14 amino acids. The J segment lost 7 bases and the V segment lost 3 bases, leaving 8 bases of the junction unmatched. The germline CDR1 and CDR2 sequences are LNHNV and YYDKDF (reference sequence). The CDR3 DNA follows: TGTGCCACCAGCAGGCCCCAGGGGGGTCATGAAGCTTTCTTT. It encodes CATSRPQGGHEAFF.

This clonotype was counted ten times or more. The chain couples TRBV24-1 to TRBJ2-7; 9 bases are a match to TRBD1. This CDR3 contains 13 residues. Per germline, CDR1 KGHDR and CDR2 SFDVKD. V shed 7 bases, J shed 5 bases, and the junction held 5 bases outside the gene matches. The CDR3 here is CATRDWTGDEQYF. The CDR3 DNA follows: TGTGCCACCAGGGACTGGACAGGGGACGAGCAGTACTTC.

V is TRBV20-1 and J is TRBJ1-5; 7 positions agree with TRBD1. CDR3 length: 14 amino acids. Germline V gene lookup returns CDR1 DFQATT and CDR2 SNEGSKA (reference sequence). Germline trimming cut 2 bases from V and 7 bases from J; bases unmatched to any gene: 8. CDR3 protein: CSARKGAVEQPQHF. For the CDR3, the DNA is TGCAGTGCTAGAAAGGGGGCCGTAGAACAGCCCCAGCATTTT.